One sample yielded the 7 T cell receptor beta chains listed below, sequenced in a study of blood T cells in healthy people across ages. A second roughly 6 to 12 cycle PCR used barcoded and J-beta primers. TCRdb re-called the 5' RACE reads with MiXCR, one entry per CDR3 protein. The repertoire includes around 800,000 distinct CDR3 sequences, 53% of them detected once, and about 38% sits in the top ten. The sample was blood. Receptor source: a man at least 80 years old in good health.

The chain links TRBV3-1 to TRBJ1-4, with D hard to call. There are 12 residues in the CDR3. Germline-derived CDR1 and CDR2 are LGHDT and YNNKEL (reference sequence). The V gene lost 0 bases and the J gene lost 11 bases, with 7 bases spanning the gap. Here the CDR3 DNA reads TGTGCCAGCAGCCAAGATTTAAGGAAACTGTTTTTT. This translates into CASSQDLRKLFF. Using reference TRBV3-1 and TRBJ1-4 for the parts outside the CDR3, the full variable domain is DTAVSQTPKYLVTQMGNDKSIKCEQNLGHDTMYWYKQDSKKFLKIMFSYNNKELIINETVPNRFSPKSPDKAHLNLHINSLELGDSAVYFCASSQDLRKLFFGSGTQLSVL.

In its sample, this clonotype was seen a few times. The CDR3 DNA reads as TGTGCCAGCAGCTTAAGACAGGGAGCCCCCTACGAGCAGTACTTC. It translates to CASSLRQGAPYEQYF. V is TRBV7-3 and J is TRBJ2-7; 7 bases are a match to TRBD1. The germline CDR1 and CDR2 sequences are SGHTA and FQGTGA. This CDR3 has 15 residues. J lost 2 bases, V lost 1 base, and 5 bases had no gene match.

Only a few counts were recorded for this clonotype. The rearrangement uses TRBV19 and TRBJ2-7, with D possibly being TRBD1 (5 bases). There are 15 residues in the CDR3. Germline-derived CDR1 and CDR2 are LNHDA and SQIVND (reference sequence). Trimming pared 0 bases from V and 3 bases from J, leaving 12 bases between. The CDR3 reads CASSIDQTGRYEQYF. The CDR3, as DNA: TGTGCCAGTAGTATAGACCAAACAGGACGCTACGAGCAGTACTTC.

The CDR3 DNA reads as TGTGCCAGCAGCCCCGTAAGGGGTAGTATCGGGAATGGGGTGCTGAATGAGCAGTTCTTC. Translation gives CASSPVRGSIGNGVLNEQFF. The V gene is TRBV4-2, the J gene TRBJ2-1; D possibly matches TRBD1 or TRBD2 (5 bases each). The CDR3 is 20 residues long. Trimming cost V 4 bases and J 7 bases, with 32 bases left between them. Germline CDR1 LGHNA, CDR2 YNFKEQ.

This chain connects TRBV15 to TRBJ2-1; D perhaps matches TRBD2 (5 bases). CDR3 length: 15 amino acids. Germline lookup yields CDR1 LNHNV and CDR2 YYDKDF (reference sequence). V was cut by 9 bases and J by 2 bases, with 17 bases left in between. This CDR3 is CATTEGRTTYNEQFF. CDR3 in DNA: TGTGCCACGACTGAGGGCAGGACGACCTACAATGAGCAGTTCTTC. Full variable domain (remainder filled in from reference TRBV15 and TRBJ2-1): DAMVIQNPRYQVTQFGKPVTLSCSQTLNHNVMYWYQQKSSQAPKLLFHYYDKDFNNEADTPDNFQSRRPNTSFCFLDIRSPGLGDTAMYLCATTEGRTTYNEQFFGPGTRLTVL.

This chain connects TRBV7-9 to TRBJ1-4, with 7 bases aligning to TRBD1. Germline V gives CDR1 SEHNR, CDR2 FQNEAQ (reference sequence). The CDR3 loop spans 16 amino acids. After removal of 4 bases from V and 5 bases from J, the junction contained 10 bases not matched to a gene. CDR3: CASSYTRTGPNEKLFF. CDR3 bases: TGTGCCAGCAGCTACACGCGGACAGGTCCCAATGAAAAACTGTTTTTT.

This sequence joins TRBV5-8 and TRBJ2-3; 8 positions match TRBD2. The germline CDR1 and CDR2 sequences are SGHTS and YDEGEE. The CDR3 runs 13 residues. Trimming took 4 bases from V and 7 from J; bases not matched to a gene: 5. The DNA of the CDR3 is TGTGCCAGCAGCGTAGCGGGGCGGAATACGCAGTATTTT. Translating it yields CASSVAGRNTQYF.